The T cell receptor (beta chain) under discussion was sequenced for a study of blood T cell repertoires in COVID-19. Study at large: Samples taken during acute and convalescent COVID-19 were collected in the United States, Italy and Spain. Sample material is recorded as cDNA or gDNA derived from T cells, B-cell-depleted T cells, or PBMCs.

The Seattle site enrolled patients during active infection and followed them longitudinally. Germline V gene sequence: CDR1 LNHDA, CDR2 SQIVND (reference sequence). Trimming took 2 bases from V and 5 from J, leaving 12 bases between them. CDR3 size: 14 residues. In the authors' methods: Researchers report that nucleated cell counts were estimated from reference gene primer amplification. Measured with immunoSEQ multiplex PCR; TCRdb has only the in-frame clones, and not every one. Clone size and V and J calls were adopted from that table, with D and trimming inferred from the DNA. The repertoire includes 140,000 or so clones, about 87% of them detected once, and roughly 2.5% sits in the top ten.

This TCR was sampled from a human donor with COVID-19, enrolled during active disease. The donor label of this sample is uncertain. Material for sequencing was peripheral blood. The chain recombines TRBV19 with TRBJ2-5; maybe TRBD2 (6 bases). This chain's CDR3 is CASSIFRGWETQYF. The CDR3 DNA is TGTGCCAGTAGTATATTCCGGGGGTGGGAGACCCAGTACTTC.